One and the same sample provided the 32 T cell receptor beta chains below, sequenced in a study of CXCR3-negative and CXCR3-positive naive CD8 T cells. Libraries were UMI-labeled 5' RACE TRB cDNA. Reprocessing the 5' RACE reads, TCRdb reports a single entry for every CDR3 protein and omits DNA. This specimen shows under 75,000 distinct CDR3 sequences; the ten leading clones hold approximately 0.72%. Antigens of these TCRs are unknown. General study findings and limits: A higher hydrophobicity marked the TRB CDR3s of CXCR3-positive naive cells versus CXCR3-negative naive cells.

The specimen was naive CXCR3+ CD8+ T cells from blood. As for subset: CD45RO-CCR7+CD27+CD95- naive CD8+ T cells expressing CXCR3 (TNR3+). These receptors originate from a human donor in good health. Some clones in this sample may be carry-over from other donors' samples.

CDR3: CASSYFGTPNEQFF. The chain links TRBV6-5 to TRBJ2-1; TCRdb proposes TRBD1, but this gene call is untestable without DNA. The CDR3 consists of 14 residues. Looked up from germline, CDR1 is MNHEY and CDR2 is SVGAGI.

The V and J genes are TRBV7-2 and TRBJ2-7. Looked up from germline, CDR1 is SGHTA and CDR2 is FQGNSA. The CDR3 totals 12 residues. CDR3 protein: CASSLPTYEQYF.

V is TRBV6-6 and J is TRBJ1-6. The germline V gene encodes CDR1 MNHNY and CDR2 SVGAGI (reference sequence). The CDR3 has 17 amino acids. CDR3 sequence: CASSLIIFLSYNSPLHF.

V and J are TRBV25-1 and TRBJ2-7. The CDR3 is 12 residues long. Germline lookup yields CDR1 MGHDK and CDR2 SYGVNS. CDR3 sequence: CASSPPSYEQYF.

The rearrangement uses TRBV7-2 and TRBJ1-1. The CDR3 runs 18 residues. Per the germline V gene, CDR1 is SGHTA and CDR2 is FQGNSA. CDR3 sequence: CASSLTRYGSHMNTEAFF.

The chain recombines TRBV7-9 with TRBJ2-1; TCRdb's D call, TRBD2, is unchecked because there is no DNA. Germline V gives CDR1 SEHNR, CDR2 FQNEAQ (reference sequence). The CDR3 totals 20 residues. The CDR3 here is CASSLAVVTSGGSSYNEQFF.

The rearrangement uses TRBV10-3 and TRBJ2-3; TCRdb's D call of TRBD1 is untestable without DNA. CDR1 ENHRY and CDR2 SYGVKD come from the germline V gene. The CDR3 has 16 amino acids. The CDR3 region is CAISDLSGQSTDTQYF.

The gene calls are TRBV12-3 or TRBV12-4 and TRBJ1-5; TCRdb gives TRBD1 as the D gene, but with no DNA this cannot be confirmed. The CDR3 covers 16 residues. The CDR3 sequence: CASSFAGAQANQPQHF.

The V gene is TRBV28, the J gene TRBJ2-7; TCRdb outputs TRBD1, but without DNA this stays unchecked. The CDR3 sequence is 17 residues long. Looked up from germline, CDR1 is MDHEN and CDR2 is SYDVKM. This chain's CDR3 is CASLPLVGAGGTYEQYF.

V and J are TRBV7-9 and TRBJ2-3; lacking DNA, the TRBD2 call made by TCRdb goes unchecked. The CDR3 runs to 15 residues. Germline CDR1 SEHNR, CDR2 FQNEAQ (reference sequence). CDR3 in amino acids: CASITPSGSPDTQYF.

This sequence joins TRBV5-5 and TRBJ2-7; TCRdb reports TRBD1, a call that lacks DNA to check it against. Germline CDR1 and CDR2: SGHKS and YYEKEE (reference sequence). CDR3 length: 16 amino acids. The CDR3 protein is CASSWTRPPSSYEQYF.

The chain joins TRBV19 to TRBJ1-5. Germline V CDR1 and CDR2: LNHDA, SQIVND (reference sequence). CDR3 length: 15 amino acids. The CDR3 sequence: CASQKIGNSNQPQHF.

The chain uses TRBV29-1 and TRBJ2-5; TCRdb lists TRBD2, though no DNA is available to test this call. The CDR3 is 13 residues long. Germline assignment: CDR1 SQVTM and CDR2 ANQGSEA. CDR3 protein: CSVERADEETQYF.

V is TRBV7-2 and J is TRBJ2-6. Germline V lookup: CDR1 SGHTA, CDR2 FQGNSA. CDR3 size: 16 residues. CDR3 in amino acids: CASSLFPASGANVLTF.

V and J are TRBV28 and TRBJ2-7; no DNA is available, so the TRBD1 call from TCRdb remains unchecked. CDR1 and CDR2 (germline): MDHEN, SYDVKM. The CDR3 contains 12 residues. CDR3 protein: CASSVTAYEQYF.

The rearrangement links TRBV20-1 to TRBJ1-1; TCRdb's D call, TRBD1, is unchecked because there is no DNA. The CDR3 has 13 amino acids. Germline values: CDR1 DFQATT, CDR2 SNEGSKA (reference sequence). The CDR3 sequence is CSALTGENTEAFF.

The genes are TRBV6-6 and TRBJ2-5; as DNA is missing, the TRBD1 call by TCRdb cannot be tested. The CDR3 contains 21 residues. Germline CDR1 reads MNHNY; CDR2 reads SVGAGI (reference sequence). CDR3 sequence: CASSYLITGRRGGGRQETQYF.

The gene calls are TRBV25-1 and TRBJ2-1; TCRdb outputs TRBD1, but without DNA this stays unchecked. This CDR3 spans 13 amino acids. CDR1 and CDR2 from the germline V gene are MGHDK and SYGVNS. The CDR3 loop is CASSPPLYNEQFF.

CDR3: CSARDGSFGGYTF. The J gene is TRBJ1-2, the V gene TRBV29-1; lacking DNA, the TRBD1 call made by TCRdb goes unchecked. The germline CDR1 and CDR2 sequences are SQVTM and ANQGSEA. The CDR3 covers 13 residues.

The V call is TRBV29-1, the J call TRBJ2-4. This CDR3 is 13 amino acids long. Germline loops: CDR1 SQVTM, CDR2 ANQGSEA. The CDR3 sequence: CSVPDLDGNIQYF. The full variable domain, with the rest looked up from reference TRBV29-1 and TRBJ2-4, is SAVISQKPSRDICQRGTSLTIQCQVDSQVTMMFWYRQQPGQSLTLIATANQGSEATYESGFVIDKFPISRPNLTFSTLTVSNMSPEDSSIYLCSVPDLDGNIQYFGAGTRLSVL.

The V gene is TRBV29-1, the J gene TRBJ2-5; TCRdb outputs TRBD1, but without DNA this stays unchecked. The CDR3 runs to 13 residues. CDR1 is SQVTM, CDR2 ANQGSEA, per germline. CDR3: CSVPHRIQETQYF.

The chain couples TRBV29-1 to TRBJ2-7; TCRdb picks TRBD2, but there is no DNA to check that call. CDR1 and CDR2 from the germline V gene are SQVTM and ANQGSEA. This CDR3 spans 15 amino acids. CDR3 region: CSVELAGVLSYEQYF.

The rearrangement joins TRBV14 to TRBJ2-7; TCRdb returns TRBD1, unconfirmable since there is no DNA. In germline, CDR1 is SGHDN, CDR2 FVKESK. This CDR3 is 13 amino acids long. The CDR3 reads CASSLQGGWEQYF.

The chain recombines TRBV29-1 with TRBJ2-7; TCRdb lists TRBD1, though no DNA is available to test this call. The germline CDR1 and CDR2 sequences are SQVTM and ANQGSEA. The CDR3 covers 11 residues. The CDR3 here is CSLGPPGEQYF.

J is TRBJ2-1 and V is TRBV29-1. Germline CDR1 SQVTM, CDR2 ANQGSEA. The CDR3 has 13 amino acids. Here the CDR3 reads CSVEVPYYNEQFF.

V and J are TRBV28 and TRBJ1-5. Germline V gives CDR1 MDHEN, CDR2 SYDVKM. CDR3 length: 15 residues. Here the CDR3 reads CASSYRYPPGQPQHF. The entire variable domain, with the rest obtained from reference TRBV28 and TRBJ1-5, is as follows: DVKVTQSSRYLVKRTGEKVFLECVQDMDHENMFWYRQDPGLGLRLIYFSYDVKMKEKGDIPEGYSVSREKKERFSLILESASTNQTSMYLCASSYRYPPGQPQHFGDGTRLSIL.

The rearrangement uses TRBV29-1 and TRBJ2-1. Germline values: CDR1 SQVTM, CDR2 ANQGSEA. This CDR3 spans 16 amino acids. CDR3: CSVDGIYQGFYNEQFF.

The gene calls are TRBV7-6 and TRBJ2-1; TCRdb names TRBD1, which stays unverified in the absence of DNA. The CDR3 loop spans 16 amino acids. Germline assignment: CDR1 SGHVS and CDR2 FNYEAQ. CDR3 protein: CASSLAASGTYNEQFF. Full variable domain (rest looked up from reference TRBV7-6 and TRBJ2-1): GAGVSQSPRYKVTKRGQDVALRCDPISGHVSLYWYRQALGQGPEFLTYFNYEAQQDKSGLPNDRFSAERPEGSISTLTIQRTEQRDSAMYRCASSLAASGTYNEQFFGPGTRLTVL.

This sequence joins TRBV12-3 or TRBV12-4 and TRBJ2-2; the TCRdb call, TRBD2, lacks DNA for checking. This CDR3 is built from 15 residues. This chain's CDR3 is CASSFGPGGTGELFF.

This chain uses TRBV29-1 with TRBJ2-3. Per germline, CDR1 SQVTM and CDR2 ANQGSEA. The CDR3 extends over 14 amino acids. The CDR3 loop is CSVDPETHTDTQYF.

This chain joins TRBV29-1 and TRBJ2-5; TCRdb's D call of TRBD2 is untestable without DNA. The CDR3 covers 12 residues. CDR1 and CDR2 (germline): SQVTM, ANQGSEA. CDR3: CSVPDPPGTQYF.

The chain joins TRBV7-8 to TRBJ2-1; TCRdb's D call, TRBD1, is unchecked because there is no DNA. Germline V CDR1 and CDR2: SGHVS, FQNEAQ. This CDR3 spans 16 amino acids. This chain's CDR3 is CASAQTGQSSYNEQFF.